The entry below gives a single T cell receptor beta chain sequence along with its context. The antigen remains unidentified. This record comes from a study of early T cells in non-severe SARS-CoV-2 infection. As for the study in general: With bulk RNA from unsorted whole blood as input, sequencing yielded unpaired chains.

Study results and caveats: CD4 and private specificities were missed by VDJdb matching, which favored anti-spike CD8 responses.

Losses at the gene ends were 4 bases for V and 0 bases for J; bases not matched to a gene: 9. CDR3 length: 17 residues. Germline V gene sequence: CDR1 MNHEY, CDR2 SVGEGT. Researchers attached unique molecular identifiers to individual cDNA molecules. In TCRdb, the 5' RACE reads were re-called with MiXCR into one record per CDR3 protein. The profile shows about 99,000 distinct CDR3 sequences, 15% to 20% of them singletons. Sequenced input: whole blood. The TCR was taken from an adult who was a healthcare worker with PCR-confirmed SARS-CoV-2 infection or an uninfected control (not recorded which). The chain links TRBV6-2 or TRBV6-3 to TRBJ2-4, with 7 nucleotides matching TRBD2. In DNA form, the CDR3 reads TGTGCCAGCAGTTCCTCCCAGGGACTACTAGCCAAAAACATTCAGTACTTC. Its translation: CASSSSQGLLAKNIQYF.